One and the same sample provided the 21 T cell receptor beta chains below, sequenced in a study of T-cell reconstitution after alpha-beta-depleted transplantation in children. During its preparation, the TCRbeta library received unique molecular identifiers. TCRdb re-analysed the PCR reads in MiXCR, keeping a single row per CDR3 protein. The sample lists fewer than 550,000 distinct CDR3 sequences; over 9.5% were seen once. The sequences come from PBMCs, collected before TCRalphabeta/CD19-depleted stem cell transplant. The receptors here all came from a child aged 2 to 9 with inherited bone marrow failure, due to receive a stem cell transplant.

This clonotype has more than one count but fewer than ten. The rearrangement uses TRBV12-3 or TRBV12-4 and TRBJ1-2, with a weak D call TRBD1 (5 bases). This CDR3 is 13 amino acids long. The germline V and J ends were trimmed by 0 bases and 6 bases, with 8 bases remaining between them. CDR3 loop: CASSLAPRDGYTF. The CDR3 nucleotides read TGTGCCAGCAGTTTAGCGCCCAGGGATGGCTACACCTTC.

J is TRBJ2-1 and V is TRBV28, with 7 bases aligning to TRBD1. CDR3 length: 16 amino acids. J was trimmed by 2 bases and V by 2 bases; bases with no gene match: 6. Germline assignment: CDR1 MDHEN and CDR2 SYDVKM. The CDR3 sequence is CASSLLQTGPYNEQFF. The DNA of the CDR3 is TGTGCCAGCAGTTTACTACAGACAGGGCCCTACAATGAGCAGTTCTTC.

This clonotype was picked up many times. CDR3 in amino acids: CANRDSYGYTF. The CDR3 DNA follows: TGTGCCAACCGGGACAGTTATGGCTACACCTTC. The chain links TRBV2 to TRBJ1-2, with 7 bases identical to TRBD1. CDR1 is SNHLY, CDR2 FYNNEI, per germline. This CDR3 contains 11 residues. Germline trimming cut 10 bases from V and 5 bases from J; bases unmatched to any gene: 4.

This clonotype was seen a few times. The chain links TRBV28 to TRBJ2-1, with TRBD1 identical over 11 bases. CDR1 MDHEN and CDR2 SYDVKM come from the germline V gene. J was trimmed by 3 bases and V by 5 bases; bases with no gene match: 12. The CDR3 sequence is 18 residues long. The CDR3 reads CASSGLEGTGGSYNEQFF. In DNA, the CDR3 is TGTGCCAGCAGTGGATTGGAAGGGACAGGGGGAAGCTACAATGAGCAGTTCTTC.

Many counts were recorded for this clonotype. This chain connects TRBV7-8 to TRBJ2-7; D is unresolved. This CDR3 has 13 amino acids. Germline lookup yields CDR1 SGHVS and CDR2 FQNEAQ. Trimming took off 4 bases at V and 5 bases at J, with 12 bases between the two ends. The CDR3 DNA sequence: TGTGCCAGCAGCTCCCGTTATCCCGACGAGCAGTACTTC. This encodes CASSSRYPDEQYF.

As for this clonotype: A read error is possible here, since a much larger clone lies one base away. The gene calls are TRBV4-3 and TRBJ1-2; no clear D gene. CDR1 and CDR2 from the germline V gene are LGHNA and YSLEER. The length of the CDR3 is 15 residues. The V gene lost 1 base and the J gene lost 4 bases, with 13 bases spanning the gap. CDR3 nucleotides: TGCGCCAGCAGCCAAGTTACCAGTCCATCCTATGGCTACACCTTC. Residues: CASSQVTSPSYGYTF.

This clonotype came up many times. The V gene is TRBV7-2, the J gene TRBJ2-1; 14 bases fit TRBD2. Germline values: CDR1 SGHTA, CDR2 FQGNSA. This CDR3 has 16 amino acids. J was trimmed by 8 bases and V by 2 bases; bases with no gene match: 5. CDR3 DNA sequence: TGTGCCAGCAGCTTACGACTAGCGGGAGGGGGGGATGAGCAGTTCTTC. Protein sequence: CASSLRLAGGGDEQFF.

There are a few counts of this clonotype. The chain uses TRBV7-2 and TRBJ2-5, with a weak D call TRBD1 (5 bases). The CDR3 extends over 15 amino acids. Germline V CDR1 and CDR2: SGHTA, FQGNSA. The V end lost 5 bases, the J end lost 1 base, and 14 bases lay between the germline ends. CDR3 sequence (DNA): TGTGCCAGCAGCCCCTGGCCCGACAGCCAAGAGACCCAGTACTTC. This sequence encodes CASSPWPDSQETQYF.

This clonotype was counted between two and nine times. The chain couples TRBV30 to TRBJ2-1; D is ambiguous. Germline V gene data show CDR1 as GTSNPN and CDR2 as SVGIG (reference sequence). CDR3 length equals 11 residues. V lost 1 base and J 10 bases, leaving 8 bases between the germline ends. DNA for the CDR3: TGTGCCTGGAGTGCATACACCGAGCAGTTCTTC. As protein: CAWSAYTEQFF.

There are many counts of this clonotype. The V call is TRBV4-3, the J call TRBJ1-3; D unclear. Trimming took 4 bases from V and 0 from J, leaving 13 bases between them. The CDR3 extends over 16 amino acids. Germline CDR1 and CDR2: LGHNA and YSLEER. As DNA, the CDR3 is TGCGCCAGCAGCCGCTGGACCTCTACCTCTGGAAACACCATATATTTT. Translating it yields CASSRWTSTSGNTIYF.

This clonotype was found a few times. In DNA, the CDR3 is TGTGCCAGCAGTTACAAAGCGGGAACCTACAATGAGCAGTTCTTC. The encoded protein is CASSYKAGTYNEQFF. The chain is built from TRBV6-5 and TRBJ2-1, with 7 nucleotides matching TRBD2. From germline, CDR1 is MNHEY and CDR2 SVGAGI. J was trimmed by 2 bases and V by 2 bases; bases with no gene match: 3. The CDR3 runs 15 residues.

This clonotype occurred many times. This chain's CDR3 is CASSPSPRQGDWHEQYF. CDR3 bases: TGTGCCAGCAGCCCCTCCCCCCGACAGGGAGATTGGCACGAGCAGTACTTC. V usage is TRBV5-5 and J usage is TRBJ2-7; 7 positions match TRBD1. The length of the CDR3 is 17 residues. Germline V lookup: CDR1 SGHKS, CDR2 YYEKEE (reference sequence). V trimming: 4 bases; J trimming: 5 bases; junction bases outside the gene matches: 18.

V gene TRBV7-6 combines with J gene TRBJ2-7; no clear D gene. The CDR3 covers 14 residues. Trimming pared 5 bases from V and 6 bases from J, leaving 17 bases between. Looked up from germline, CDR1 is SGHVS and CDR2 is FNYEAQ. CDR3 sequence: CASSAGWQSREQYF. The CDR3 DNA follows: TGTGCCAGCAGCGCCGGGTGGCAGTCTCGCGAGCAGTACTTC.

The sample holds many counts of this clonotype. The chain joins TRBV12-3 or TRBV12-4 to TRBJ2-7; 9 bases map to TRBD1. Trimming removed 7 bases from V and 2 bases from J; junction bases left unmatched: 6. CDR3 length equals 14 residues. CDR3 nucleotides: TGTGCCAGCACCCTTTGGACAGGGGCCTACGAGCAGTACTTC. This gives the protein CASTLWTGAYEQYF.

The CDR3 reads CASRDGLADEQYF. The CDR3 region has the DNA TGTGCCAGTAGAGACGGACTAGCGGACGAGCAGTACTTC. The chain carries TRBV19 and TRBJ2-7, with 10 nucleotides matching TRBD2. The CDR3 contains 13 residues. In germline, CDR1 is LNHDA, CDR2 SQIVND (reference sequence). J lost 5 bases, V lost 6 bases, and 4 bases had no gene match. Drawing the rest from reference TRBV19 and TRBJ2-7, the complete variable domain is DGGITQSPKYLFRKEGQNVTLSCEQNLNHDAMYWYRQDPGQGLRLIYYSQIVNDFQKGDIAEGYSVSREKKESFPLTVTSAQKNPTAFYLCASRDGLADEQYFGPGTRLTVT.

This clonotype was counted ten times or more. The chain combines TRBV7-9 with TRBJ2-7; D gene ambiguous. The V gene lost 5 bases and the J gene lost 6 bases, with 17 bases spanning the gap. CDR1 and CDR2 (germline): SEHNR, FQNEAQ (reference sequence). CDR3 length equals 14 residues. The CDR3 sequence is CASSLSLGGREQYF. CDR3 in DNA: TGTGCCAGCAGCCTCTCTTTGGGTGGGCGCGAGCAGTACTTC.

V usage is TRBV28 and J usage is TRBJ2-3, with 14 bases aligning to TRBD2. This CDR3 spans 17 amino acids. Germline V CDR1 and CDR2: MDHEN, SYDVKM. V trimming: 2 bases; J trimming: 6 bases; junction bases outside the gene matches: 7. The CDR3 protein is CASSLMGTSGSGDTQYF. The CDR3 region has the DNA TGTGCCAGCAGTTTAATGGGGACTAGCGGGAGTGGGGATACGCAGTATTTT.

This clonotype showed up many times. The rearrangement links TRBV9 to TRBJ2-5; 9 bases match TRBD2. V was clipped by 3 bases and J by 4 bases; unmatched bases: 1. The germline gives CDR1 SGDLS, CDR2 YYNGEE. The CDR3 is 13 residues long. In DNA, the CDR3 is TGTGCCAGCAGCGCTAGCGGGGCAGAGACCCAGTACTTC. It translates to CASSASGAETQYF.

This clonotype has ten or more counts. The chain is built from TRBV5-1 and TRBJ2-1, with 8 bases matching TRBD2. The J segment lost 6 bases and the V segment lost 1 base, leaving 6 bases of the junction unmatched. The V gene's germline CDR1 is SGHRS and CDR2 YFSETQ. The CDR3 is made up of 15 amino acids. The CDR3, as DNA: TGCGCCAGCAGCTTGTCCGGGACTAGGGCCAATGAGCAGTTCTTC. Translation gives CASSLSGTRANEQFF.

This clonotype was counted at least ten times. The CDR3 loop reads CASSLTGLGETQYF. In nucleotides, the CDR3 is TGCGCCAGCAGCTTGACAGGGTTGGGGGAGACCCAGTACTTC. The chain uses TRBV5-1 and TRBJ2-5; weak D call: TRBD1 (6 bases). Germline V gene lookup returns CDR1 SGHRS and CDR2 YFSETQ. Trimming took off 1 base at V and 5 bases at J, with 12 bases between the two ends. The CDR3 spans 14 residues.

This clonotype occurred many times. This chain uses TRBV7-6 with TRBJ2-6, with D unresolved. CDR3 length: 16 residues. Germline CDR1 and CDR2: SGHVS and FNYEAQ. Trimming stripped 1 base from V and 0 bases from J, with 7 bases between. The CDR3 spells CASSLEGYSGANVLTF. Here the CDR3 DNA reads TGTGCCAGCAGCTTAGAAGGGTACTCTGGGGCCAACGTCCTGACTTTC.